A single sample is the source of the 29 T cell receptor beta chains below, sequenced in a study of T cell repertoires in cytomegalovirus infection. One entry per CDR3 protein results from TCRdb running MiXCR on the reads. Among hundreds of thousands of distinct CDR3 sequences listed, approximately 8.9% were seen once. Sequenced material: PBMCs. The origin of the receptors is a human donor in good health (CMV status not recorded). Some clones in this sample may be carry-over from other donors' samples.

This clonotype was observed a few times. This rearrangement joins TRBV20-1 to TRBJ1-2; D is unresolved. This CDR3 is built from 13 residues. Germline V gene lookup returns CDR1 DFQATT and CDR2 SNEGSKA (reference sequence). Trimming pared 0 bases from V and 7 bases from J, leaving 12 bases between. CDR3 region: CSARELREGGYTF. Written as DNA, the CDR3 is TGCAGTGCTAGAGAACTAAGGGAGGGTGGCTACACCTTC.

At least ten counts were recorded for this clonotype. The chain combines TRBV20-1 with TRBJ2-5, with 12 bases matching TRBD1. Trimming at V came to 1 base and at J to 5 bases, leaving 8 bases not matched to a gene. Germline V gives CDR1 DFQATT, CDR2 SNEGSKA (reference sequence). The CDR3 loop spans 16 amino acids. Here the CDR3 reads CSARASGTGGRETQYF. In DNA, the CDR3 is TGCAGTGCTAGAGCCTCCGGGACAGGGGGCCGGGAGACCCAGTACTTC.

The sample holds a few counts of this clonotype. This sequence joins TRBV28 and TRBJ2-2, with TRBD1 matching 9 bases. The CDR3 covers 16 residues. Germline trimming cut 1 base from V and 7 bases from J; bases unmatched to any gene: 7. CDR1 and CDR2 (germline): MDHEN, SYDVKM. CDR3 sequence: CASSLLGQGSGGELFF. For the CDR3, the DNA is TGTGCCAGCAGTTTATTGGGACAGGGTAGTGGCGGGGAGCTGTTTTTT.

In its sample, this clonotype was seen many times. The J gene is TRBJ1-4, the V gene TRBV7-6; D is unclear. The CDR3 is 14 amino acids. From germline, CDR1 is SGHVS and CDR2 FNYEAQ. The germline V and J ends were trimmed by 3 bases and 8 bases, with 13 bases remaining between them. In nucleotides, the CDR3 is TGTGCCAGCAGCTTCATGGGCAGGCGGGAAAAACTGTTTTTT. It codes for CASSFMGRREKLFF.

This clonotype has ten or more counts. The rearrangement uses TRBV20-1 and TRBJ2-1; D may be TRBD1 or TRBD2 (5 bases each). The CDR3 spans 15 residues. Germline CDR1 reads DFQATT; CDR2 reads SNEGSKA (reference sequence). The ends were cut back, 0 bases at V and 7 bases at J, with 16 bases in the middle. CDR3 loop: CSARDPGTPGNEQFF. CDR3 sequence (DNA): TGCAGTGCTAGAGACCCCGGGACCCCGGGGAATGAGCAGTTCTTC.

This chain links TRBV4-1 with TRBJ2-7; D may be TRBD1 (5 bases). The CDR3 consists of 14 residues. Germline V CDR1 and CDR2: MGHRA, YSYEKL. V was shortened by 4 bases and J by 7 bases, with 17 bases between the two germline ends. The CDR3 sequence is CASSPGPAGWEQYF. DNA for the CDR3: TGCGCCAGCAGCCCGGGCCCGGCAGGGTGGGAGCAGTACTTC.

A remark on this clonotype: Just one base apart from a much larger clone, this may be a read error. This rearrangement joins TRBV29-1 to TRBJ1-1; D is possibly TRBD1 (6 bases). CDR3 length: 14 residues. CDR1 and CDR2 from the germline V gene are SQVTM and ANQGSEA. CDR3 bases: TGCGGCGTTGGAAGTAGGCCGAGGGGGACTGAAGCTTTCTTT. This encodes CGVGSRPRGTEAFF.

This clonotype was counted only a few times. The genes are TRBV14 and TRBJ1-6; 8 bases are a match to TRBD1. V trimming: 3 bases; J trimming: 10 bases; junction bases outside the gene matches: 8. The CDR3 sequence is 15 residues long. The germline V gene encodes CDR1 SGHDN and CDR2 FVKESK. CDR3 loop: CASSHRTGTGSPLHF. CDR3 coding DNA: TGTGCCAGCAGCCACCGGACAGGGACGGGCTCACCCCTCCACTTT.

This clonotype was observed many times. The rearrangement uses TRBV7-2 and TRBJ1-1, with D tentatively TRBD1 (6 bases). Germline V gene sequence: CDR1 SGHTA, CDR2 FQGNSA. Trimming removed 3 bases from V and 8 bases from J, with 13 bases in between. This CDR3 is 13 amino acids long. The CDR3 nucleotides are TGTGCCAGCAGCTTGGGGGGGGCGGCAGAAGCTTTCTTT. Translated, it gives CASSLGGAAEAFF.

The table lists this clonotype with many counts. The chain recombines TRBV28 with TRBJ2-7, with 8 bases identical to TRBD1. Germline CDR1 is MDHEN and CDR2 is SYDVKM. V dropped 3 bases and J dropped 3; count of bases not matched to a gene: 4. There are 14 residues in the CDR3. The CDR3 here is CASSFTGGNYEQYF. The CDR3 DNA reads TGTGCCAGCAGTTTCACAGGGGGTAACTACGAGCAGTACTTC.

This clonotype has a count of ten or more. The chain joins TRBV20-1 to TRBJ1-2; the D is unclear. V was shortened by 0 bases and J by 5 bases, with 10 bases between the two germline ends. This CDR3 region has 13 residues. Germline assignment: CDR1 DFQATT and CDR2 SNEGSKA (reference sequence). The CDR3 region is CSAREVVEYGYTF. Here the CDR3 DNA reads TGCAGTGCTAGAGAGGTGGTTGAATATGGCTACACCTTC.

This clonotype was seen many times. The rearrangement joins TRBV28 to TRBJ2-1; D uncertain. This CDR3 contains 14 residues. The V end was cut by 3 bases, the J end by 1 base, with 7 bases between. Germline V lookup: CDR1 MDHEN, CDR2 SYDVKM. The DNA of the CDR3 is TGTGCCAGCAGTTTGAGAGAGTCCTACAATGAGCAGTTCTTC. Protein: CASSLRESYNEQFF.

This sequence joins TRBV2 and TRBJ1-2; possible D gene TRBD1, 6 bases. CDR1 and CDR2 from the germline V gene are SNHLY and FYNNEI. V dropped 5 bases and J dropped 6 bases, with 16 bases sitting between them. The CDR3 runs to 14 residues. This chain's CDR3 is CASSQGRGTNGYTF. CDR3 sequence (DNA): TGTGCCAGCAGTCAGGGGCGGGGGACGAATGGCTACACCTTC. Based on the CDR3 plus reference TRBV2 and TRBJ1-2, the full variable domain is EPEVTQTPSHQVTQMGQEVILRCVPISNHLYFYWYRQILGQKVEFLVSFYNNEISEKSEIFDDQFSVERPDGSNFTLKIRSTKLEDSAMYFCASSQGRGTNGYTFGSGTRLTVV.

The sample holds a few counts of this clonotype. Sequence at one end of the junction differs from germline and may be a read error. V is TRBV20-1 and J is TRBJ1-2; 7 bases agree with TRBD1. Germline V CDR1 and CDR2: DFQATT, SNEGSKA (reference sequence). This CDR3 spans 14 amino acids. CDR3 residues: CSARGGNSSYGYTF. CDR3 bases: TGCAGTGCGAGAGGGGGCAATTCTTCCTATGGCTACACCTTC.

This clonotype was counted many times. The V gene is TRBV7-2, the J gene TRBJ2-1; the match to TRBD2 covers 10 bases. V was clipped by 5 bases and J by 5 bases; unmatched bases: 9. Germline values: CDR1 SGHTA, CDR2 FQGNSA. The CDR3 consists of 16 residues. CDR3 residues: CASSLSGGGTDNEQFF. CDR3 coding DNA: TGTGCCAGCAGCCTCAGCGGGGGGGGCACGGACAATGAGCAGTTCTTC.

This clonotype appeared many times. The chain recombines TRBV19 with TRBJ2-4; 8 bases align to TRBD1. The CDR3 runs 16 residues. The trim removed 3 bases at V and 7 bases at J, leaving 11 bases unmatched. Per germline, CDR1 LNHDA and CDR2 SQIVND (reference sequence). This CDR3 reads CASSMDPTGGRNIQYF. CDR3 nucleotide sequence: TGTGCCAGTAGTATGGACCCCACAGGGGGAAGGAACATTCAGTACTTC.

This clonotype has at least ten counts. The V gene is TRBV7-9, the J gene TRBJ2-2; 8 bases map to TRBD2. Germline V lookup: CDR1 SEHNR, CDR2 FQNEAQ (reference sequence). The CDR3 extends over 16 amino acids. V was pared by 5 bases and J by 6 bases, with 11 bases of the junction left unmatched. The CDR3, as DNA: TGTGCCAGCAGCGCCCTCACCGCGGGGGGATCCGGGGAGCTGTTTTTT. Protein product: CASSALTAGGSGELFF.

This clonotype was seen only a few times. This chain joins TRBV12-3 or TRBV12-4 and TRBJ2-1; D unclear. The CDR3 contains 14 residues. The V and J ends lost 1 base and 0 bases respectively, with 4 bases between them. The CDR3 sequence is CASSLGLSYNEQFF. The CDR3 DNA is TGTGCCAGCAGTTTAGGGCTCTCCTACAATGAGCAGTTCTTC.

The CDR3 region is CSANDRGLTYEQYF. DNA for the CDR3: TGCAGCGCCAACGACAGGGGGCTGACCTACGAGCAGTACTTC. The chain combines TRBV29-1 with TRBJ2-7, with 10 bases matching TRBD1. From germline, CDR1 is SQVTM and CDR2 ANQGSEA. CDR3 length: 14 amino acids. J gave up 2 bases and V 7 bases, and 8 bases lay outside the gene matches.

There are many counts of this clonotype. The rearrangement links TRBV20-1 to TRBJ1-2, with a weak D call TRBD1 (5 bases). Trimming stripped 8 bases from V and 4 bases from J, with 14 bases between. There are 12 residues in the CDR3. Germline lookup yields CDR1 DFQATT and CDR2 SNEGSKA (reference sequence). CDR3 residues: CSLPSGIYGYTF. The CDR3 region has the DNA TGCAGTCTTCCCTCAGGGATCTATGGCTACACCTTC.

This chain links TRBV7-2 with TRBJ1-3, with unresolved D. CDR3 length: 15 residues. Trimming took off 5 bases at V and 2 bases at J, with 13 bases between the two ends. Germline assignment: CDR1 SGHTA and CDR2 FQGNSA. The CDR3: CASSGCTATGNTIYF. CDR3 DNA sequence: TGTGCCAGCAGCGGGTGTACGGCTACTGGAAACACCATATATTTT.

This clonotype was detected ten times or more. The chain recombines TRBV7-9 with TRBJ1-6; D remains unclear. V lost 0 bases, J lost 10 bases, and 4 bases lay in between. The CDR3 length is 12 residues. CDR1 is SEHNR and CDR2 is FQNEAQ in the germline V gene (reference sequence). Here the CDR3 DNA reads TGTGCCAGCAGCTTAGCGGGGTCACCCCTCCACTTT. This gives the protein CASSLAGSPLHF.

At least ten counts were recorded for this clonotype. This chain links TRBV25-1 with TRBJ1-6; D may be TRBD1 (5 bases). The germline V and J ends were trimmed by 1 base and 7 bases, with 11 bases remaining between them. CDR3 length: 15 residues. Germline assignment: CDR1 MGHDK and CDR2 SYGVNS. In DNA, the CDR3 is TGTGCCAGCAGTGAATCGGGGACGTGGAATTCACCCCTCCACTTT. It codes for CASSESGTWNSPLHF.

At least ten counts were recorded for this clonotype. The DNA for the CDR3 is TGCGCCAGCAGCTTGACGGGGGCGCGAGGGGCCAACGTCCTGACTTTC. This encodes CASSLTGARGANVLTF. This rearrangement joins TRBV5-1 to TRBJ2-6; D is possibly TRBD1 or TRBD2 (6 bases each). The CDR3 loop spans 16 amino acids. The V gene's germline CDR1 is SGHRS and CDR2 YFSETQ. The germline V and J ends were trimmed by 1 base and 4 bases, with 12 bases remaining between them. Looking up the rest from reference TRBV5-1 and TRBJ2-6 gives the full variable domain: KAGVTQTPRYLIKTRGQQVTLSCSPISGHRSVSWYQQTPGQGLQFLFEYFSETQRNKGNFPGRFSGRQFSNSRSEMNVSTLELGDSALYLCASSLTGARGANVLTFGAGSRLTVL.

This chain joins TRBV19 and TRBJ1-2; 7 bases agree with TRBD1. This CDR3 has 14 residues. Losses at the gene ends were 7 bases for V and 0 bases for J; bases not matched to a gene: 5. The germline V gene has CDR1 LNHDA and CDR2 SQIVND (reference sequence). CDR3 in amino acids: CASTPGGANYGYTF. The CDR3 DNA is TGTGCCAGTACCCCAGGGGGAGCTAACTATGGCTACACCTTC.

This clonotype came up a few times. The CDR3, as DNA: TGCAGTACCACAGGGGGTAATTCACCCCTCCACTTT. Translating it yields CSTTGGNSPLHF. The V call is TRBV20-1, the J call TRBJ1-6; 8 bases are shared with TRBD1. V dropped 8 bases and J dropped 6; count of bases not matched to a gene: 3. The V gene's germline CDR1 is DFQATT and CDR2 SNEGSKA (reference sequence). The CDR3 is 12 amino acids.

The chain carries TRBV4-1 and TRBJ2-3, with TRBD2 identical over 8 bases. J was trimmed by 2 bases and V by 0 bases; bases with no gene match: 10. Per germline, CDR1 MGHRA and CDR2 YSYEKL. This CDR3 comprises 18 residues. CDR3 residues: CASSQDRERGSSTDTQYF. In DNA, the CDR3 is TGCGCCAGCAGCCAAGATCGGGAGCGGGGGTCTTCCACAGATACGCAGTATTTT.

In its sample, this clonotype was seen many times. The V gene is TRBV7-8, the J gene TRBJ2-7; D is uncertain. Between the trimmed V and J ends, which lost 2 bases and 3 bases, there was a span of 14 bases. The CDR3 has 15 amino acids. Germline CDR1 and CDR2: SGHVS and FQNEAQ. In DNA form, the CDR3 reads TGTGCCAGCAGCTTATATAGAGGAAAAAGCTACGAGCAGTACTTC. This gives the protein CASSLYRGKSYEQYF.

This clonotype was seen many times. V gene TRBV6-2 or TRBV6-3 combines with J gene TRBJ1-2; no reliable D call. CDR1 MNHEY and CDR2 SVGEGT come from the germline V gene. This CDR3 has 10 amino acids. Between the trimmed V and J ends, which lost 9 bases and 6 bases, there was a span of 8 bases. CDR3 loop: CARGKDGYTF. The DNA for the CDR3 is TGTGCCAGGGGAAAGGATGGCTACACCTTC.